Listed below are T cell receptor beta chains from one sample, sequenced in a study of cytomegalovirus exposure and HLA in healthy donors. Clones were read by immunoSEQ multiplex PCR, and TCRdb kept only the in-frame ones, dropping some. This sample has more than 150,000 clones, with 84% found just once. The sequenced material came from PBMCs. Receptor source: a boy younger than 10 in good health and CMV-seronegative. CDR3s include the opening cysteine and the closing phenylalanine or tryptophan. A D gene is named only where the DNA matches it firmly. Size is stated for part of the rows, as once, few or many counts, or as a class when the clone is expanded.

TRBV19	.	TRBJ1-4	.	TGTGCCAGTACCGAGGGAACAGGGACTAATGAAAAACTGTTTTTT	CASTEGTGTNEKLFF
TRBV7-9	.	TRBJ2-7	.	TGTGCCAGCAGCGATAGCCGGGTCTCCTACGAGCAGTACTTC	CASSDSRVSYEQYF
TRBV29-1	.	TRBJ2-1	.	TGCAGCGTTGAATTGCCTAGCGAGAGCTCCTACAATGAGCAGTTCTTC	CSVELPSESSYNEQFF
TRBV5-1	.	TRBJ2-5	.	TGCGCCAGCAGCTGGCGGGACAGAGAACAAGAGACCCAGTACTTC	CASSWRDREQETQYF
TRBV2	.	TRBJ2-5	TRBD2	TGTGCCAGCAGTCTGTGGCTAGCGGGAGAATCAGAGACCCAGTACTTC	CASSLWLAGESETQYF
TRBV5-1	.	TRBJ2-7	TRBD1	TGCGCCAGCAGCTTGTTCCCGACAGGGCCCTCCTACGAGCAGTACTTC	CASSLFPTGPSYEQYF
TRBV4-2	.	TRBJ2-2	.	TGTGCCAGCAGCCAAGAGTCCTGGGGCCCGAACACCGGGGAGCTGTTTTTT	CASSQESWGPNTGELFF
TRBV7-2	.	TRBJ2-3	.	TGTGCCAGCAGCTTAGCCTCCTACACCTTGAGGGAGAGGGAAGATACGCAGTATTTT	CASSLASYTLREREDTQYF
TRBV9	.	TRBJ2-1	.	TGTGCCAGCAGTAGAAATCGAGTAGAGCAGTTCTTC	CASSRNRVEQFF
TRBV11-3	.	TRBJ2-1	.	TGTGCCAGCAGCTTAGTGGCCGGGTCTCGGCAGTTCTTC	CASSLVAGSRQFF
TRBV5-4	.	TRBJ2-1	TRBD2	TGTGCCAGCAGCCCCTTTACGCGGGAGGGCTACAATGAGCAGTTCTTC	CASSPFTREGYNEQFF
TRBV7-9	.	TRBJ2-7	.	TGTGCCAGCAGCCCCGGAAGGAGGTCGGACGAGCAGTACTTC	CASSPGRRSDEQYF
TRBV7-3	.	TRBJ2-2	.	TGTGCCAGCAGCTTAGAACTAGCGAACACCGGGGAGCTGTTTTTT	CASSLELANTGELFF
TRBV5-1	.	TRBJ1-3	TRBD1	TGCGCCAGCAGCTTGGTTGGCAGGGGGTCGTCTGGAAACACCATATATTTT	CASSLVGRGSSGNTIYF
TRBV28	.	TRBJ2-1	.	TGTGCCAGCAGTTTACCCCGGGGGGCCGTCAATGAGCAGTTCTTC	CASSLPRGAVNEQFF
TRBV5-6	few	TRBJ2-3	.	TGTGCCAGCAGCCTATTCAGCACAGATACGCAGTATTTT	CASSLFSTDTQYF
TRBV30	.	TRBJ2-3	TRBD2	TGTGCCTGGAGTGTAACTAGCGGGAGTTATCCTAGCACAGATACGCAGTATTTT	CAWSVTSGSYPSTDTQYF
TRBV6-1	.	TRBJ2-2	.	TGTGCCAGCAGTGAAGTAAGCGGCTCGAACACCGGGGAGCTGTTTTTT	CASSEVSGSNTGELFF
TRBV7-2	.	TRBJ2-5	.	TGTGCCAGCAGTTCCGGGAGTGCAGAGACCCAGTACTTC	CASSSGSAETQYF
TRBV2	.	TRBJ2-7	TRBD2	TGTGCCAGCAGTGAAAGGCCTAGCGGGTCCGAGCAGTACTTC	CASSERPSGSEQYF
TRBV18	.	TRBJ1-2	.	TGTGCCAGCTCACACGGGGGGCAGGCCCCCTCGGTGGTTTATGGCTACACCTTC	CASSHGGQAPSVVYGYTF
TRBV11-2	once	TRBJ2-5	.	TGTGCCAGCAGCTTACAGCGCCAAGAGACCCAGTACTTC	CASSLQRQETQYF
TRBV27	.	TRBJ2-3	.	TGTGCCAGCAGTCACCTACGCACAGATACGCAGTATTTT	CASSHLRTDTQYF
TRBV9	.	TRBJ2-1	TRBD2	TGTGCCAGCAGCGTAGGTTTAACTAGCGGGAGGGTAGATGAGCAGTTCTTC	CASSVGLTSGRVDEQFF
TRBV7-2	.	TRBJ1-1	TRBD1	TGTGCCAGCAGCCCTACAAACAGGGGGCTCCACCCGAACACTGAAGCTTTCTTT	CASSPTNRGLHPNTEAFF
TRBV28	.	TRBJ1-1	TRBD1	TGTGCCAGCAGTGGACAGGCTAAAGCTGAAGCTTTCTTT	CASSGQAKAEAFF
TRBV4-2	.	TRBJ2-2	TRBD1	TGTGCCAGCAGCCAAGGCTCTGGGACAGGGCCGAACACCGGGGAGCTGTTTTTT	CASSQGSGTGPNTGELFF
TRBV9	.	TRBJ2-7	.	TGTGCCAGCAGCCGAGGCGGCGGCGTATCCTACGAGCAGTACTTC	CASSRGGGVSYEQYF
TRBV7-8	.	TRBJ2-7	TRBD1	TGTGCCAGCAGCTCCCATACAGGGGATTCATCCTACGAGCAGTACTTC	CASSSHTGDSSYEQYF
TRBV5-1	.	TRBJ1-6	.	TGCGCCAGCAGCCTAAAAACAACAGGCAGAGGACAGACAGATAATTCACCCCTCCACTTT	CASSLKTTGRGQTDNSPLHF
TRBV25-1	few	TRBJ1-4	.	TGTGCCAGCGGACATGGGAAACTGTTTTTT	CASGHGKLFF
TRBV5-1	.	TRBJ2-2	TRBD1	TGCGCCAGCAGCTTGGGACAGGGGGCCTCCGGGGAGCTGTTTTTT	CASSLGQGASGELFF
TRBV29-1	.	TRBJ2-5	TRBD2	TGCAGCGTTGAAAGGTTCCAGCGGGGGAAAGAGACCCAGTACTTC	CSVERFQRGKETQYF
TRBV6-5	.	TRBJ1-1	TRBD1	TGTGCCAGCAGGTTTTATACAGGGGGCCGGACTGAAGCTTTCTTT	CASRFYTGGRTEAFF
TRBV10-3	.	TRBJ1-2	TRBD1	TGTGCCATCCACTGGGACAGGGCGGATGGCTACACCTTC	CAIHWDRADGYTF
TRBV4-1	.	TRBJ2-5	.	TGCGCCAGCAGCCAAGGCGGGGAACAAGAGACCCAGTACTTC	CASSQGGEQETQYF
TRBV4-1	.	TRBJ1-1	.	TGCGCCAGCAGCCAAGATCGGAGGGACGGGAGCACTGAAGCTTTCTTT	CASSQDRRDGSTEAFF
TRBV5-1	.	TRBJ2-5	TRBD2	TGCGCCAGCAGCTTGGGAGGGAGGGATCAAGAGACCCAGTACTTC	CASSLGGRDQETQYF
TRBV29-1	.	TRBJ2-5	TRBD2	TGCAGCGCCTCTCCTAGCGGGAGTCGGGAGACCCAGTACTTC	CSASPSGSRETQYF
TRBV2	few	TRBJ2-3	TRBD1	TGTGCCAGCAGTGTGGGGACAGGAAAGTATTTT	CASSVGTGKYF
TRBV7-9	.	TRBJ2-1	.	TGTGCCAGCAGCCCCTCGGGTTTTTCCTACAATGAGCAGTTCTTC	CASSPSGFSYNEQFF
TRBV6-4	.	TRBJ2-1	TRBD2	TGTGCCAGCAGCCTAGCGGGGTACAATGAGCAGTTCTTC	CASSLAGYNEQFF
TRBV10-3	.	TRBJ2-2	TRBD1	TGTGCCATCAAGGGGACAGGAAGGACCGGGGAGCTGTTTTTT	CAIKGTGRTGELFF
TRBV6-1	.	TRBJ2-2	TRBD1	TGTGCCAGCTTTACCGGGACAGGGGTCACCGGGGAGCTGTTTTTT	CASFTGTGVTGELFF
TRBV5-1	.	TRBJ2-1	TRBD2	TGCGCCAGCAGCCGGGGGGGAGACGGGTACAATGAGCAGTTCTTC	CASSRGGDGYNEQFF